This T cell receptor (beta chain) was documented in a study of blood T cell repertoires in COVID-19. Study at large: Whether acute or convalescent, the COVID-19 samples came from the United States, Italy and Spain. T cells, B-cell-depleted T cells, or PBMCs supplied cDNA or gDNA.

Original data processing: Estimates of nucleated cell counts were drawn from the amplification of reference gene primers. Data came from immunoSEQ multiplex PCR; TCRdb stores just in-frame clones and leaves some out. V and J calls and clone size are copied from that table; D and trimming were computed from the DNA. This sample has 150,000 to 200,000 clones; 85% to 90% occur once, and the top ten carry less than 0.7%. The specimen sequenced was peripheral blood. The receptor was isolated from a man aged 50-60 years with acute or convalescent COVID-19.

CDR3 nucleotide sequence: TGTGCCAGCAACCCGGGACAGGGTCGCAATCAGCCCCAGCATTTT. Amino acid sequence: CASNPGQGRNQPQHF. V and J are TRBV28 and TRBJ1-5; TRBD1 matches at 9 bases. This CDR3 spans 15 amino acids. Germline values: CDR1 MDHEN, CDR2 SYDVKM. Losses at the gene ends were 7 bases for V and 2 bases for J; bases not matched to a gene: 6. The full variable domain, in which reference TRBV28 and TRBJ1-5 provide the parts outside the CDR3, is DVKVTQSSRYLVKRTGEKVFLECVQDMDHENMFWYRQDPGLGLRLIYFSYDVKMKEKGDIPEGYSVSREKKERFSLILESASTNQTSMYLCASNPGQGRNQPQHFGDGTRLSIL.